The TCR beta chain described here comes from a study of T cell responses to AZD1222 COVID-19 vaccine. Study details: Second-dose intervals near 4 or 12 weeks were combined.

With regard to this clone: Its antigen is not identified.

Germline CDR1 reads DFQATT; CDR2 reads SNEGSKA (reference sequence). The ends were cut back, 6 bases at V and 7 bases at J, with 12 bases in the middle. CDR3 length: 11 amino acids. Clones were read by immunoSEQ multiplex PCR, and TCRdb kept only the in-frame ones, dropping some. The data hold 150,000 to 200,000 clones, with roughly 94% observed a single time. Study-wide results and caveats: Once two AZD1222 doses were given, Spike-specific TCR breadth and depth went up. In a largely white British group with more females than males, clonal diversity was possibly underestimated.

This specimen was peripheral blood, taken on day 0 of AZD1222 vaccination. J is TRBJ1-1 and V is TRBV20-1; tentatively, D is TRBD1 (5 bases). This TCR was sampled from an adult in good health. CDR3 nucleotide sequence: TGCAGTGCACCAAGGGGTGGTGAAGCTTTCTTT. Protein product: CSAPRGGEAFF.